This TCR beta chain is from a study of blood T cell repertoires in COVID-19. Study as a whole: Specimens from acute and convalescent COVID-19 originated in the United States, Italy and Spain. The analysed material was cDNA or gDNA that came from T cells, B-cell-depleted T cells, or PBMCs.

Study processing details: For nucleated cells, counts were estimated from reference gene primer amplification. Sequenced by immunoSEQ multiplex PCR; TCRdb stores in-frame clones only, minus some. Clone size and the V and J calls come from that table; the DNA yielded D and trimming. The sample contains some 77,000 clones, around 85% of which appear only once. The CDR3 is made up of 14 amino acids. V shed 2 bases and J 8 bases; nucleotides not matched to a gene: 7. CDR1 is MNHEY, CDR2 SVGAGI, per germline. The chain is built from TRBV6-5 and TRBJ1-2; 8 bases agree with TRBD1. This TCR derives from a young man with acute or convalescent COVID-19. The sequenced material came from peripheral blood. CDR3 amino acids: CASSYTGQGAGYTF. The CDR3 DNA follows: TGTGCCAGCAGTTACACAGGACAGGGCGCCGGCTACACCTTC.